This is a list of T cell receptor beta chains from one sample in a study of Ad26.COV2.S vaccination and SARS-CoV-2 variants. The table came from immunoSEQ multiplex PCR; TCRdb's copy has only in-frame clones and leaves some out. Altogether roughly 300,000 clones are present, around 89% being singletons, with the ten largest covering under 6%. Sequences were derived from peripheral blood, sampled in a trial of Ad26.COV2.S vaccine versus placebo. The receptors shown here come from a person aged 18-60 years who received the Ad26.COV2.S COVID-19 vaccine or a placebo. CDR3s leave out the opening cysteine and the closing phenylalanine or tryptophan. The order of the fields is J gene, D gene, V gene, CDR3 protein. A D gene is named only where the DNA matches it firmly.

>TRBJ2-5|TRBD2|TRBV3-1/TRBV3-2
ASSKRTSGQETQY
>TRBJ2-1|.|TRBV12-3/TRBV12-4
ASSLGGAYEQF
>TRBJ2-7|TRBD1|TRBV27
ASSLYGQGAERGQY
>TRBJ2-6|TRBD1|TRBV18
ASAWTGSRRANVLT
>TRBJ2-4|.|TRBV5-1
ASSLEGGAEEY
>TRBJ2-7|.|TRBV7-4
ASSLVAGTPYEQY
>TRBJ2-1|.|TRBV11-2
ASSFTGNEQF
>TRBJ1-4|.|TRBV19
ASTTPPGGLF
>TRBJ2-1|TRBD2|TRBV3-1/TRBV3-2
ASSPRASGTNEQF
>TRBJ2-2|.|TRBV9
ASSPLFTGELF
>TRBJ1-3|.|TRBV3-1/TRBV3-2
ASSQQPPGLRGNTIY
>TRBJ1-6|.|TRBV15
ATSREAGQTNNSPLH
>TRBJ2-5|.|TRBV28
ASSLQLGWETQY
>TRBJ2-7|.|TRBV10-3
AISEPGTATYEQY
>TRBJ2-7|.|TRBV20-1
SASNFASVLYEQY
>TRBJ1-6|.|TRBV7-9
ASSLGASPLH
>TRBJ1-2|.|TRBV7-2
ASSLARQARHGYT
>TRBJ2-4|TRBD1|TRBV7-8
ASSPDRTSLAKNIQY
>TRBJ2-1|TRBD2|TRBV5-1
ASSSGLASSYNEQF